The 27 T cell receptor beta chains below all came from one sample that was sequenced in a study of blood T cell repertoires in COVID-19. Generated by immunoSEQ multiplex PCR, the TCRdb table keeps only in-frame clones and is missing some. This table holds some 130,000 clones, 84% found once. Sequenced material: peripheral blood. The receptors were sampled from a woman under 40 who had recovered from COVID-19.

This clone was picked up many times. The chain is built from TRBV25-1 and TRBJ1-4; D ambiguous. Trimming removed 2 bases at V and 0 bases at J, with 10 bases between. The CDR3 totals 16 residues. Germline CDR1 reads MGHDK; CDR2 reads SYGVNS. Here the CDR3 reads CASSEGGRATNEKLFF. The DNA for the CDR3 is TGTGCCAGCAGTGAAGGAGGGCGGGCAACTAATGAAAAACTGTTTTTT.

V gene TRBV3-1 (or the pseudogene TRBV3-2) combines with J gene TRBJ2-7; no reliable D call. Germline CDR1 is LGHDT and CDR2 is YNNKEL (reference sequence). This CDR3 is 11 amino acids long. Trimming took off 2 bases at V and 5 bases at J, with 4 bases between the two ends. CDR3 amino acids: CASSQSDEQYF. CDR3 DNA: TGTGCCAGCAGCCAATCCGACGAGCAGTACTTC.

The V gene is TRBV19, the J gene TRBJ2-2; 8 bases line up with TRBD2. Germline assignment: CDR1 LNHDA and CDR2 SQIVND (reference sequence). The CDR3 length is 15 residues. V gave up 5 bases and J gave up 6 bases; unmatched junction bases: 8. The CDR3 loop reads CASSSSGTSAGELFF. The CDR3 DNA sequence: TGTGCCAGTAGTTCTTCCGGGACTAGTGCCGGGGAGCTGTTTTTT.

This clone appeared a few times. The V and J genes are TRBV19 and TRBJ1-2; D is unresolved. Germline lookup yields CDR1 LNHDA and CDR2 SQIVND (reference sequence). V lost 4 bases, J lost 4 bases, and 16 bases lay in between. This CDR3 spans 15 amino acids. CDR3 DNA sequence: TGTGCCAGTAGTAAAGGAGCCCGACGGGGCTATGGCTACACCTTC. It is translated as CASSKGARRGYGYTF.

The chain couples TRBV7-2 to TRBJ2-1, with 7 nucleotides matching TRBD1. Trimming took 6 bases from V and 5 from J; bases not matched to a gene: 10. The V gene's germline CDR1 is SGHTA and CDR2 FQGNSA. The CDR3 contains 15 residues. CDR3 protein: CASSRDRGQNNEQFF. The DNA for the CDR3 is TGTGCCAGCAGTAGGGACAGAGGACAAAACAATGAGCAGTTCTTC.

This rearrangement joins TRBV6-5 to TRBJ2-2; 8 positions match TRBD1. V lost 6 bases and J lost 5; bases outside the gene matches: 5. Germline CDR1 is MNHEY and CDR2 is SVGAGI. The CDR3 contains 14 residues. The CDR3 coding sequence is TGTGCCAGCAGCATAAGACAGGGGACCGGGGAGCTGTTTTTT. As protein: CASSIRQGTGELFF.

The gene calls are TRBV11-2 and TRBJ2-7, with a weak D call TRBD2 (5 bases). Trimming cost V 3 bases and J 5 bases, with 8 bases left between them. The length of the CDR3 is 12 residues. Germline CDR1 reads SGHAT; CDR2 reads FQNNGV. The CDR3 sequence: CASSFSGNEQYF. Written as DNA, the CDR3 is TGTGCCAGCAGCTTCTCCGGGAACGAGCAGTACTTC.

V gene TRBV2 combines with J gene TRBJ2-5; TRBD2 is a possible D gene (5 bases). V was shortened by 4 bases and J by 5 bases, with 14 bases between the two germline ends. The CDR3 length is 14 residues. The germline gives CDR1 SNHLY, CDR2 FYNNEI. CDR3 DNA sequence: TGTGCCAGCAGTGTGGTAGCGCCTGGGGAGACCCAGTACTTC. It specifies CASSVVAPGETQYF. The full variable domain, its missing parts supplied by reference TRBV2 and TRBJ2-5, is EPEVTQTPSHQVTQMGQEVILRCVPISNHLYFYWYRQILGQKVEFLVSFYNNEISEKSEIFDDQFSVERPDGSNFTLKIRSTKLEDSAMYFCASSVVAPGETQYFGPGTRLLVL.

The rearrangement joins TRBV2 to TRBJ2-2, with TRBD1 identical over 7 bases. The length of the CDR3 is 13 residues. V shed 6 bases, J shed 6 bases, and the junction held 4 bases outside the gene matches. Germline V gives CDR1 SNHLY, CDR2 FYNNEI. DNA of the CDR3: TGTGCCAGCAGAGCCGACAGGGCCGGGGAGCTGTTTTTT. It specifies CASRADRAGELFF.

The genes are TRBV11-2 and TRBJ2-7, with 9 bases identical to TRBD2. This CDR3 contains 14 residues. Unmatched junction bases numbered 3, after V lost 3 bases and J lost 3 bases. CDR1 and CDR2 (germline): SGHAT, FQNNGV. The CDR3 is CASSFGGRVYEQYF. The CDR3 DNA follows: TGTGCCAGCAGCTTCGGCGGGAGGGTCTACGAGCAGTACTTC.

This clone has more than one count but fewer than ten. The chain recombines TRBV7-2 with TRBJ1-2; D is unclear. V was cut by 2 bases and J by 0 bases, with 16 bases left in between. The germline V gene encodes CDR1 SGHTA and CDR2 FQGNSA. This CDR3 is built from 17 residues. In DNA, the CDR3 is TGTGCCAGCAGCTTAAACGCAGGAAAAATCACTAACTATGGCTACACCTTC. Its translation: CASSLNAGKITNYGYTF.

The chain is built from TRBV5-1 and TRBJ1-6; TRBD1 matches 8 bases. The CDR3 extends over 15 amino acids. Germline CDR1 reads SGHRS; CDR2 reads YFSETQ. Trimming cost V 1 base and J 4 bases; bases outside gene matches: 1. In nucleotides, the CDR3 is TGCGCCAGCAGCTTGCAGGGGGCATATAATTCACCCCTCCACTTT. It codes for CASSLQGAYNSPLHF.

This chain joins TRBV5-1 and TRBJ1-5, with a possible D match to TRBD1 (5 bases). The V end lost 0 bases, the J end lost 2 bases, and 12 bases lay between the germline ends. The CDR3 is 16 amino acids. The germline V gene encodes CDR1 SGHRS and CDR2 YFSETQ. CDR3 protein: CASSLDPDSRNQPQHF. The CDR3 DNA sequence: TGCGCCAGCAGCTTGGACCCAGACAGCCGCAATCAGCCCCAGCATTTT.

This chain uses TRBV9 with TRBJ2-5, with D perhaps matching TRBD2 (7 bases). This CDR3 is 16 amino acids long. V was clipped by 4 bases and J by 2 bases, with 18 bases between them. The V gene's germline CDR1 is SGDLS and CDR2 YYNGEE. The CDR3 nucleotides read TGTGCCAGCAGCCCGGGGGGCCCGGGATTTCAAGAGACCCAGTACTTC. Its protein is CASSPGGPGFQETQYF.

The chain is built from TRBV7-2 and TRBJ2-3; D not certain. The CDR3 consists of 10 residues. The V gene lost 5 bases and the J gene lost 7 bases, with 4 bases spanning the gap. Germline CDR1 and CDR2: SGHTA and FQGNSA. CDR3 nucleotide sequence: TGTGCCAGCAGCCTCTATACGCAGTATTTT. This translates into CASSLYTQYF.

The V call is TRBV15, the J call TRBJ1-1; possible D gene TRBD1, 5 bases. V shed 8 bases and J shed 2 bases, with 9 bases lying between them. This CDR3 is 12 amino acids long. CDR1 LNHNV and CDR2 YYDKDF come from the germline V gene (reference sequence). CDR3 sequence (DNA): TGTGCCACCGGGGGGGAAAACACTGAAGCTTTCTTT. Its protein is CATGGENTEAFF.

The genes are TRBV24-1 and TRBJ1-5; D might be TRBD1 (5 bases). This CDR3 has 14 residues. Germline CDR1 KGHDR, CDR2 SFDVKD. V lost 4 bases and J lost 7, with 13 bases in between. CDR3 nucleotides: TGTGCCACCAGTGAAACAGGAGAATGGCAGCCCCAGCATTTT. Translated: CATSETGEWQPQHF.

The rearrangement links TRBV5-6 to TRBJ2-3, with TRBD2 matching over 12 bases. After removal of 0 bases from V and 6 bases from J, the junction contained 5 bases not matched to a gene. This CDR3 comprises 16 residues. The germline CDR1 and CDR2 sequences are SGHDT and YYEEEE. The CDR3 is CASSLELAGGMDTQYF. CDR3 nucleotide sequence: TGTGCCAGCAGCTTGGAACTAGCGGGAGGTATGGATACGCAGTATTTT. Looking up the rest from reference TRBV5-6 and TRBJ2-3 gives the full variable domain: DAGVTQSPTHLIKTRGQQVTLRCSPKSGHDTVSWYQQALGQGPQFIFQYYEEEERQRGNFPDRFSGHQFPNYSSELNVNALLLGDSALYLCASSLELAGGMDTQYFGPGTRLTVL.

The rearrangement uses TRBV9 and TRBJ2-2, with a tentative D call TRBD2 (5 bases). The CDR3 extends over 16 amino acids. In germline, CDR1 is SGDLS, CDR2 YYNGEE. Deletions cut 5 bases from V and 5 bases from J, with 19 bases between. CDR3: CASRPRGEAKTGELFF. In nucleotides, the CDR3 is TGTGCCAGCAGGCCACGGGGAGAGGCTAAAACCGGGGAGCTGTTTTTT.

The chain uses TRBV20-1 and TRBJ2-7, with TRBD1 identical over 8 bases. V shed 3 bases, J shed 6 bases, and the junction held 7 bases outside the gene matches. Germline-derived CDR1 and CDR2 are DFQATT and SNEGSKA (reference sequence). This CDR3 is built from 13 residues. The DNA of the CDR3 is TGCAGTGCTAGTCGGACAGGGATCACCGAGCAGTACTTC. This codes for CSASRTGITEQYF.

This clone appeared a single time. V is TRBV19 and J is TRBJ1-1; 8 bases agree with TRBD1. The CDR3 runs 13 residues. The ends lost 4 bases at V and 9 bases at J; junction bases unmatched: 7. The germline gives CDR1 LNHDA, CDR2 SQIVND (reference sequence). CDR3 sequence reads: CASSTSTGEKAFF. The DNA of the CDR3 is TGTGCCAGTAGTACCTCGACAGGGGAGAAAGCTTTCTTT.

The genes are TRBV18 and TRBJ1-2; 8 bases line up with TRBD1. Germline V gene sequence: CDR1 KGHSH, CDR2 LQKENI. CDR3 length: 15 amino acids. Trimming cost V 3 bases and J 3 bases; bases outside gene matches: 6. The CDR3 sequence is CASSPNQGADYGYTF. CDR3 nucleotides: TGTGCCAGCTCACCGAACCAGGGGGCTGACTATGGCTACACCTTC.

The V and J genes are TRBV6-1 and TRBJ2-7; 11 bases map to TRBD2. This CDR3 is 16 amino acids long. Unmatched junction bases numbered 8, after V lost 6 bases and J lost 1 base. Germline CDR1 MNHNS, CDR2 SASEGT. CDR3 sequence: CASRESGTSGSYEQYF. For the CDR3, the DNA is TGTGCCAGCAGAGAATCCGGGACTAGCGGATCCTACGAGCAGTACTTC.

The CDR3 DNA reads as TGTGCCAGCAGCTTAGGGGACAGGGGGCCTATTCTTTACACCGGGGAGCTGTTTTTT. It codes for CASSLGDRGPILYTGELFF. The chain employs TRBV11-2 and TRBJ2-2; 12 nucleotides match TRBD1. Per germline, CDR1 SGHAT and CDR2 FQNNGV. The CDR3 has 19 amino acids. V lost 1 base and J lost 3; bases outside the gene matches: 9.

The chain carries TRBV7-3 and TRBJ2-3; TRBD1 is a possible D gene (6 bases). Trimming cost V 0 bases and J 7 bases, with 8 bases left between them. The CDR3 is 13 amino acids. Germline assignment: CDR1 SGHTA and CDR2 FQGTGA. The CDR3 protein is CASSLTGTYTQYF. DNA of the CDR3: TGTGCCAGCAGCTTAACGGGGACATATACGCAGTATTTT. The full variable domain, rest sourced from reference TRBV7-3 and TRBJ2-3, is GAGVSQTPSNKVTEKGKYVELRCDPISGHTALYWYRQSLGQGPEFLIYFQGTGAADDSGLPNDRFFAVRPEGSVSTLKIQRTERGDSAVYLCASSLTGTYTQYFGPGTRLTVL.

This chain joins TRBV4-1 and TRBJ2-3; D perhaps matches TRBD2 (6 bases). Germline CDR1 is MGHRA and CDR2 is YSYEKL. The CDR3 is made up of 15 amino acids. The V end lost 7 bases, the J end lost 0 bases, and 14 bases lay between the germline ends. As DNA, the CDR3 is TGCGCCAGCAAGCGCCGGGACTCGAGCACAGATACGCAGTATTTT. It yields the protein CASKRRDSSTDTQYF.

The gene calls are TRBV2 and TRBJ2-5; a possible D gene is TRBD2 (6 bases). Per germline, CDR1 SNHLY and CDR2 FYNNEI. The CDR3 loop spans 15 amino acids. V shed 4 bases and J shed 1 base, with 13 bases lying between them. The CDR3 here is CASSVWRGAQETQYF. DNA for the CDR3: TGTGCCAGCAGTGTTTGGCGGGGCGCCCAAGAGACCCAGTACTTC. Drawing the rest from reference TRBV2 and TRBJ2-5, the complete variable domain is EPEVTQTPSHQVTQMGQEVILRCVPISNHLYFYWYRQILGQKVEFLVSFYNNEISEKSEIFDDQFSVERPDGSNFTLKIRSTKLEDSAMYFCASSVWRGAQETQYFGPGTRLLVL.